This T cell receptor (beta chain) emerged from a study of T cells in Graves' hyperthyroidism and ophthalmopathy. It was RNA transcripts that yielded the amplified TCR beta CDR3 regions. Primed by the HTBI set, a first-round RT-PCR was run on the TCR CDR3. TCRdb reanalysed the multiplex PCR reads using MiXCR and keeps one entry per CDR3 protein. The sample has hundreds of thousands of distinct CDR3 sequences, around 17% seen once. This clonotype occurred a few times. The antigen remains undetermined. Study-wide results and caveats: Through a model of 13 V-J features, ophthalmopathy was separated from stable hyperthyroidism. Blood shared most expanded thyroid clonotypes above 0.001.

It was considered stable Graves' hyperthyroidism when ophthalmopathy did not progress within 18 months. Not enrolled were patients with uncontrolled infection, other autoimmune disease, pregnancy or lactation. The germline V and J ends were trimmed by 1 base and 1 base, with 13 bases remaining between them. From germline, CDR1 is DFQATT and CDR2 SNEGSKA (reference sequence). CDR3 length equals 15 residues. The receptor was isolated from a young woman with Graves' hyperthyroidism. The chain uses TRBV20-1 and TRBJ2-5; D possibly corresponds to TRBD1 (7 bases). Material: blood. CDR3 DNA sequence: TGCAGTGCTAGAGTGTTTCAGGGGGGCCAAGAGACCCAGTACTTC. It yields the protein CSARVFQGGQETQYF.